The 10 T cell receptor beta chains listed next were all sequenced from one sample in a study of shared clonotypes between healthy human individuals. Sequenced by immunoSEQ multiplex PCR; TCRdb stores in-frame clones only, minus some. The sample shows hundreds of thousands of clones, approximately 73% of them seen only once. The material sequenced was memory CD4+ T cells sorted from blood. Stated subset: CD45RA-negative fraction. The receptors derive from a woman in her thirties in good health.

The chain combines TRBV10-3 with TRBJ2-2; 12 positions match TRBD2. Trimming at V came to 5 bases and at J to 7 bases, leaving 11 bases not matched to a gene. In germline, CDR1 is ENHRY, CDR2 SYGVKD. The CDR3 spans 17 residues. The CDR3 loop is CAISLYWTSGKVGELFF. The CDR3 DNA sequence: TGTGCCATCAGTCTTTATTGGACTAGCGGGAAGGTCGGGGAGCTGTTTTTT.

As regards this clone: This likely traces to a read error, being one base from a far larger clone. The chain is built from TRBV5-6 and TRBJ2-5; D gene unclear. The J call may be faulty, since TRBJ2-7 better matches the DNA end. The CDR3 has 11 residues. Per the germline V gene, CDR1 is SGHDT and CDR2 is YYEEEE. The DNA for the CDR3 is TGTGCCAGCAGCTTGTACTACGAGCAGTACTTC. Protein product: CASSLYYEQYF.

This chain uses TRBV7-2 with TRBJ1-1; 7 bases fit TRBD1. This CDR3 has 17 residues. Germline V lookup: CDR1 SGHTA, CDR2 FQGNSA. Trimming took 5 bases from V and 1 from J; bases not matched to a gene: 13. The CDR3 DNA sequence: TGTGCCAGCAGCATCCGTCCGACAGGGCCTTCGAACACTGAAGCTTTCTTT. It encodes CASSIRPTGPSNTEAFF.

Notes on this clone: In the same sample, other DNA sequences code for this CDR3. The V gene is TRBV28, the J gene TRBJ1-5, with 10 bases matching TRBD1. The germline V gene has CDR1 MDHEN and CDR2 SYDVKM. With 6 bases clipped from V and 6 bases from J, the junction kept 5 bases outside the gene matches. The CDR3 totals 14 residues. As DNA, the CDR3 is TGTGCCAGCAGCCCCGGACAGGGGGGTCAGCCCCAGCATTTT. Amino acids: CASSPGQGGQPQHF.

This clone occurred a few times. The chain uses TRBV7-2 and TRBJ2-1; no clear D gene. The CDR3 loop spans 14 amino acids. Germline V gene sequence: CDR1 SGHTA, CDR2 FQGNSA. Trimming removed 0 bases from V and 12 bases from J, with 15 bases in between. DNA of the CDR3: TGTGCCAGCAGCTTAGCAACTCTTTCGGTAGGGCAGTTCTTC. It yields the protein CASSLATLSVGQFF.

The chain couples TRBV7-9 to TRBJ2-1; 12 bases fit TRBD2. Germline loops: CDR1 SEHNR, CDR2 FQNEAQ (reference sequence). The CDR3 is 16 residues long. The ends lost 5 bases at V and 7 bases at J; junction bases unmatched: 9. CDR3 amino acids: CASSPVWTSGINEQFF. In DNA, the CDR3 is TGTGCCAGCAGCCCTGTATGGACTAGCGGGATAAATGAGCAGTTCTTC. Using reference TRBV7-9 and TRBJ2-1 for the parts outside the CDR3, the full variable domain is DTGVSQNPRHKITKRGQNVTFRCDPISEHNRLYWYRQTLGQGPEFLTYFQNEAQLEKSRLLSDRFSAERPKGSFSTLEIQRTEQGDSAMYLCASSPVWTSGINEQFFGPGTRLTVL.

The chain joins TRBV7-2 to TRBJ2-1, with 12 bases aligning to TRBD2. V shed 4 bases, J shed 4 bases, and the junction held 8 bases outside the gene matches. The germline CDR1 and CDR2 sequences are SGHTA and FQGNSA. The CDR3 spans 17 residues. Written as DNA, the CDR3 is TGTGCCAGCAGCTCCAGACTAGCGGGAGTTAGTTACAATGAGCAGTTCTTC. Translation gives CASSSRLAGVSYNEQFF.

This rearrangement joins TRBV4-1 to TRBJ2-7; perhaps TRBD2 as D (5 bases). The CDR3 has 15 amino acids. CDR1 and CDR2 from the germline V gene are MGHRA and YSYEKL. Trimming stripped 3 bases from V and 2 bases from J, with 14 bases between. The CDR3 loop is CASSHGLADTYEQYF. DNA for the CDR3: TGCGCCAGCAGCCATGGGCTAGCAGACACCTACGAGCAGTACTTC.

This clone has a single count. The chain uses TRBV28 and TRBJ2-7; D may match TRBD1 or TRBD2 (6 bases each). The CDR3 covers 16 residues. Germline V lookup: CDR1 MDHEN, CDR2 SYDVKM. Deletions cut 7 bases from V and 0 bases from J, with 19 bases between. In DNA, the CDR3 is TGTGCCAGCACAGGGGCTGGGGGGCTAGTCTCCTACGAGCAGTACTTC. Protein: CASTGAGGLVSYEQYF.

This chain joins TRBV27 and TRBJ1-5, with unresolved D. V was shortened by 2 bases and J by 0 bases, with 8 bases between the two germline ends. The CDR3 is 15 amino acids. Germline loops: CDR1 MNHEY, CDR2 SMNVEV (reference sequence). This chain's CDR3 is CASSLKRYSNQPQHF. The CDR3 DNA reads TGTGCCAGCAGTTTAAAGAGGTATAGCAATCAGCCCCAGCATTTT.